The T cell receptor (beta chain) under discussion was sequenced for a study of tumor-infiltrating lymphocytes in primary liver carcinoma. In the study overall: Tumors were stage T1-T3 N0M0, roughly 4.2 to 11 cm across.

For blood RNA, unsorted whole blood served as the source, and germline DNA was extracted too. Around 4 milliliters of peripheral blood were drawn presurgically. Study-wide findings and caveats: Against blood, tumors held a significantly higher top-250-clone fraction (p = 0.039). Tumor-blood pairs (like tumor-adjacent pairs) overlapped less than tumor region pairs did.

Worth noting for this clonotype: As yet, its antigen is unknown. This may arise from a read error, as a much more abundant clone is one base away.

The germline V gene encodes CDR1 MNHNS and CDR2 SASEGT. The CDR3 extends over 9 amino acids. Using a constant-region primer together with ProtoScript II reverse transcriptase, TCR beta cDNA was made from roughly 540 ng of total RNA. Researchers made the TCR beta libraries by running three nested multiplex PCR rounds with slightly modified ARM-PCR. PCR rounds one and two used TRBV1-TRBV30 forward primers with a C-beta reverse primer for 9 to 10 cycles each. TCRdb re-analysed the multiplex PCR reads in MiXCR, keeping a single row per CDR3 protein. The sample has nearly 200,000 distinct CDR3 sequences, about 65% seen once.

V and J are TRBV6-1 and TRBJ2-5, with D possibly being TRBD1 (5 bases). The sample taken for sequencing was peripheral blood. This TCR derives from an older woman with primary liver carcinoma and hepatitis B virus infection. CDR3 in DNA: TGTGCCAGCTGTGAAGGGGTCTACTTC. It is translated as CASCEGVYF.